The 17 T cell receptor beta chains below come from one sample, sequenced in a study of blood T cell repertoires in COVID-19. This table comes from immunoSEQ multiplex PCR, and its TCRdb copy is limited to in-frame clones, with some not included. The sample includes hundreds of thousands of clones, about 86% of them seen just once. What was sequenced was peripheral blood. The receptors stem from a woman older than 75 with acute or convalescent COVID-19.

The chain couples TRBV7-9 to TRBJ2-6; D is perhaps TRBD1 (6 bases). The CDR3 spans 15 residues. Germline CDR1 SEHNR, CDR2 FQNEAQ (reference sequence). Trimming took off 2 bases at V and 6 bases at J, with 11 bases between the two ends. CDR3 in DNA: TGTGCCAGCAGCTTATCAGGGGCGCCGGCCAACGTCCTGACTTTC. Protein product: CASSLSGAPANVLTF.

This clone was recorded many times. V is TRBV7-3 and J is TRBJ2-7, with 9 bases lining up with TRBD1. Trimming took 2 bases from V and 2 from J; bases not matched to a gene: 4. CDR1 is SGHTA, CDR2 FQGTGA, per germline. The CDR3 consists of 15 residues. The CDR3 DNA reads as TGTGCCAGCAGCTTATTGAGGGACAGGGCCTACGAGCAGTACTTC. It specifies CASSLLRDRAYEQYF.

The V call is TRBV7-9, the J call TRBJ2-4, with D possibly matching TRBD2 (5 bases). This CDR3 contains 13 residues. Trimming removed 5 bases at V and 6 bases at J, with 11 bases between. The V gene's germline CDR1 is SEHNR and CDR2 FQNEAQ (reference sequence). CDR3 DNA sequence: TGTGCCAGCAGCATCGAGGGTGGAAACATTCAGTACTTC. This translates into CASSIEGGNIQYF.

This clone occurred a few times. This chain joins TRBV3-1 (or the pseudogene TRBV3-2) and TRBJ1-1; D is unclear. Germline CDR1 reads LGHDT; CDR2 reads YNNKEL (reference sequence). The V and J ends lost 0 bases and 10 bases respectively, with 12 bases between them. This CDR3 is built from 13 residues. CDR3 in DNA: TGTGCCAGCAGCCAAGAGAGGGCCGGGAGAGCTTTCTTT. Protein product: CASSQERAGRAFF.

The chain combines TRBV14 with TRBJ1-1; TRBD1 is a possible D gene (5 bases). This CDR3 comprises 15 residues. The germline V and J ends were trimmed by 2 bases and 3 bases, with 13 bases remaining between them. CDR1 and CDR2 (germline): SGHDN, FVKESK. CDR3 in amino acids: CASSQRSRGDTEAFF. Written as DNA, the CDR3 is TGTGCCAGCAGCCAAAGATCGCGGGGGGACACTGAAGCTTTCTTT. The full variable domain, its missing parts supplied by reference TRBV14 and TRBJ1-1, is EAGVTQFPSHSVIEKGQTVTLRCDPISGHDNLYWYRRVMGKEIKFLLHFVKESKQDESGMPNNRFLAERTGGTYSTLKVQPAELEDSGVYFCASSQRSRGDTEAFFGQGTRLTVV.

The chain combines TRBV7-8 with TRBJ2-7; tentative D call: TRBD1 (6 bases). Germline CDR1 SGHVS, CDR2 FQNEAQ. The CDR3 contains 14 residues. Trimming removed 2 bases at V and 4 bases at J, with 12 bases between. The CDR3 reads CASSLNRQGYEQYF. For the CDR3, the DNA is TGTGCCAGCAGCTTAAATCGGCAGGGGTACGAGCAGTACTTC.

The V gene is TRBV5-6, the J gene TRBJ2-1; D unresolved. V lost 4 bases to trimming and J lost 3 bases, with 2 bases between them. CDR3 length equals 11 residues. Germline CDR1 SGHDT, CDR2 YYEEEE. Here the CDR3 DNA reads TGTGCCAGCAGCCGCTACAATGAGCAGTTCTTC. Residues: CASSRYNEQFF.

This chain connects TRBV7-3 to TRBJ2-3; D is undetermined. This CDR3 comprises 14 residues. Per the germline V gene, CDR1 is SGHTA and CDR2 is FQGTGA. Trimming cost V 2 bases and J 2 bases, with 8 bases left between them. CDR3 DNA sequence: TGTGCCAGCAGCTTAGTTCACTTCACAGATACGCAGTATTTT. This translates into CASSLVHFTDTQYF. Complete variable domain (other parts from reference TRBV7-3 and TRBJ2-3): GAGVSQTPSNKVTEKGKYVELRCDPISGHTALYWYRQSLGQGPEFLIYFQGTGAADDSGLPNDRFFAVRPEGSVSTLKIQRTERGDSAVYLCASSLVHFTDTQYFGPGTRLTVL.

The V gene is TRBV6-6, the J gene TRBJ1-1; no definite D call. Looked up from germline, CDR1 is MNHNY and CDR2 is SVGAGI (reference sequence). CDR3 length equals 15 residues. V dropped 6 bases and J dropped 3 bases, with 17 bases sitting between them. The CDR3 DNA reads TGTGCCAGCAGCCGCCGGGGAGGCGGGGACACTGAAGCTTTCTTT. Its protein is CASSRRGGGDTEAFF.

This chain links TRBV5-1 with TRBJ2-3; TRBD2 agrees at 7 bases. With V trimmed by 2 bases and J by 2 bases, 5 bases remained unmatched. The CDR3 spans 15 residues. Germline lookup yields CDR1 SGHRS and CDR2 YFSETQ. CDR3 sequence reads: CASSFEAGFTDTQYF. CDR3 coding DNA: TGCGCCAGCAGCTTTGAAGCGGGGTTCACAGATACGCAGTATTTT.

This clone was seen a handful of times. The V call is TRBV7-3, the J call TRBJ2-2, with TRBD1 matching over 10 bases. This CDR3 contains 18 residues. V lost 0 bases, J lost 5 bases, and 9 bases stayed unmatched. The V gene's germline CDR1 is SGHTA and CDR2 FQGTGA. CDR3 in amino acids: CASSLTGAGTGETGELFF. CDR3 nucleotide sequence: TGTGCCAGCAGCTTAACAGGGGCCGGGACAGGGGAAACCGGGGAGCTGTTTTTT.

The J gene is TRBJ1-1, the V gene TRBV19; 8 positions agree with TRBD1. V trimming: 2 bases; J trimming: 10 bases; junction bases outside the gene matches: 18. The CDR3 has 17 amino acids. Germline assignment: CDR1 LNHDA and CDR2 SQIVND (reference sequence). The CDR3 protein is CASSIWTGNPSVGGAFF. The CDR3 nucleotides are TGTGCCAGTAGTATATGGACAGGGAATCCGTCGGTCGGAGGAGCTTTCTTT. Full variable domain (rest looked up from reference TRBV19 and TRBJ1-1): DGGITQSPKYLFRKEGQNVTLSCEQNLNHDAMYWYRQDPGQGLRLIYYSQIVNDFQKGDIAEGYSVSREKKESFPLTVTSAQKNPTAFYLCASSIWTGNPSVGGAFFGQGTRLTVV.

The chain uses TRBV3-1 (or the pseudogene TRBV3-2) and TRBJ2-2; TRBD1 matches 8 bases. Losses at the gene ends were 4 bases for V and 5 bases for J; bases not matched to a gene: 3. The CDR3 runs to 14 residues. Germline V gives CDR1 LGHDT, CDR2 YNNKEL (reference sequence). CDR3 protein: CASSLRTGTGELFF. DNA of the CDR3: TGTGCCAGCAGCCTCCGGACAGGGACCGGGGAGCTGTTTTTT.

The chain employs TRBV28 and TRBJ1-1, with a tentative D call TRBD1 (5 bases). This CDR3 contains 14 residues. V lost 6 bases and J 3 bases, leaving 14 bases between the germline ends. In germline, CDR1 is MDHEN, CDR2 SYDVKM. The CDR3 coding sequence is TGTGCCAGCAGCTTTGGGGGGAGGGACACTGAAGCTTTCTTT. It specifies CASSFGGRDTEAFF.

Of note for this clone: Within the sample, other DNA sequences also encode this same CDR3. The chain links TRBV5-1 to TRBJ1-1; TRBD1 matches 10 bases. CDR3 length: 14 residues. Per germline, CDR1 SGHRS and CDR2 YFSETQ. J gave up 5 bases and V 3 bases, and 4 bases lay outside the gene matches. CDR3 bases: TGCGCCAGCAGCTCCGGACAGGGGGTTACTGAAGCTTTCTTT. This gives the protein CASSSGQGVTEAFF.

This clone has only one observation. The rearrangement uses TRBV6-6 and TRBJ1-3; 7 bases are a match to TRBD1. V lost 0 bases and J lost 2; bases outside the gene matches: 4. CDR1 is MNHNY, CDR2 SVGAGI, per germline (reference sequence). The CDR3 is 16 residues long. CDR3 in DNA: TGTGCCAGCAGTTACTCGGTCAGGGGGGCTGGAAACACCATATATTTT. This encodes CASSYSVRGAGNTIYF.

This clone came up a few times. CDR3 DNA: TGTGCCAGCAGTCCCTCCGCCGGGGAGCTGTTTTTT. Encoded protein: CASSPSAGELFF. The V gene is TRBV27, the J gene TRBJ2-2; D call uncertain. V was trimmed by 5 bases and J by 6 bases, leaving 7 bases between them. The CDR3 runs 12 residues. CDR1 MNHEY and CDR2 SMNVEV come from the germline V gene (reference sequence).